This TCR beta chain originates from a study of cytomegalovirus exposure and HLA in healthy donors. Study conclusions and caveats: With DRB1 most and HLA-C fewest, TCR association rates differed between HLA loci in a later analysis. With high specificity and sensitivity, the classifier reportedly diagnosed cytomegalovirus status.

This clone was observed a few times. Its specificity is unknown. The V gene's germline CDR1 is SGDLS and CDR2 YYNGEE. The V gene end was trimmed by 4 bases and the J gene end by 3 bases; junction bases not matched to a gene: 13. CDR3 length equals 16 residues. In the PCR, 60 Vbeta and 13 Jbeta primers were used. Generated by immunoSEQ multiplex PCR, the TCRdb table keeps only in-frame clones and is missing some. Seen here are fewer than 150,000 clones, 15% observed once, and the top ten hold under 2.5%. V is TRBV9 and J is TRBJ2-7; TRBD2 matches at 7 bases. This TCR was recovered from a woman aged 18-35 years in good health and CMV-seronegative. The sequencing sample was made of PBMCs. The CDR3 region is CASSPPRASGNYEQYF. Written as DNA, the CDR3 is TGTGCCAGCAGCCCACCCCGGGCTAGCGGAAACTACGAGCAGTACTTC.